Listed below are T cell receptor beta chains from one sample, sequenced in a study of cytomegalovirus exposure and HLA in healthy donors. Generated by immunoSEQ multiplex PCR, the TCRdb table keeps only in-frame clones and is missing some. This sample carries about 300,000 clones, roughly 89% of them seen once, and the ten largest clones take 3.5% to 4%. The source material was PBMCs. The receptor source for this set is a middle-aged man in good health and CMV-seropositive. Each CDR3 is given with its conserved first and last residue. The D gene is left open where the match is weak. Clone size is shown for a subset of rows, as once, few, many or a class of expanded clone.

clone size	V gene	D gene	J gene	CDR3 DNA	CDR3 protein
NA	TRBV2	NA	TRBJ1-4	TGTGCCAGCAGGCCCGACAGAACGCCTTCTAATGAAAAACTGTTTTTT	CASRPDRTPSNEKLFF
few	TRBV5-1	NA	TRBJ1-1	TGCGCCAGCAGCTTAGGGGTTAAAACTGAAGCTTTCTTT	CASSLGVKTEAFF
NA	TRBV7-8	TRBD2	TRBJ2-2	TGTGCCAGCAGCTGGGTAGCGGGAGGGTCCGGGGAGCTGTTTTTT	CASSWVAGGSGELFF
NA	TRBV11-2	NA	TRBJ2-5	TGTGCCAGCAGCTTGGGACTGATCCAAGAGACCCAGTACTTC	CASSLGLIQETQYF
NA	TRBV27	TRBD1	TRBJ2-7	TGTGCCAGCGCCCCGGGACAGAGTCCCTACGAGCAGTACTTC	CASAPGQSPYEQYF
NA	TRBV19	NA	TRBJ2-7	TGTGCCAGTAGTCCGCGACACCCCTCCTACGAGCAGTACTTC	CASSPRHPSYEQYF
NA	TRBV27	TRBD1	TRBJ1-5	TGTGCCAGCAAAGGGACAGAGAATAGCAATCAGCCCCAGCATTTT	CASKGTENSNQPQHF
NA	TRBV4-1	TRBD2	TRBJ2-7	TGCGCCAGCAGCAGGACTAGCGGGAGCTCCTACGAGCAGTACTTC	CASSRTSGSSYEQYF
NA	TRBV7-2	NA	TRBJ2-7	TGTGCCAGCAGCTCCCGACACCGCTACGAGCAGTACTTC	CASSSRHRYEQYF
NA	TRBV30	NA	TRBJ1-5	TGTGCCTGGAGTGTTGTTGGCAGTAGCAATCAGCCCCAGCATTTT	CAWSVVGSSNQPQHF
NA	TRBV7-2	NA	TRBJ2-2	TGTGCCAGCAGCTTAGTGGTTAGCTCCACCGGGGAGCTGTTTTTT	CASSLVVSSTGELFF
once	TRBV5-1	NA	TRBJ2-1	TGCGCCAGCAGCTTGGGAGAAGGGAGCGTAAGAAATGAGCAGTTCTTC	CASSLGEGSVRNEQFF
once	TRBV4-2	TRBD2	TRBJ2-7	TGTGCCAGCAGCCAAACTAGCGGGTACGAGCAGTACTTC	CASSQTSGYEQYF
NA	TRBV5-6	NA	TRBJ2-4	TGTGCCAGCAGCGATCCAACACGAGGGCCGGGCATTCAGTACTTC	CASSDPTRGPGIQYF
NA	TRBV2	TRBD1	TRBJ1-6	TGTGCCAGCAGCGAAGACAGGGGAAGGAATTCACCCCTCCACTTT	CASSEDRGRNSPLHF
NA	TRBV5-1	NA	TRBJ2-1	TGCGCCAGCAGACTAGCTACCTACAATGAGCAGTTCTTC	CASRLATYNEQFF
NA	TRBV18	TRBD1	TRBJ2-3	TGTGCCAGCTCACCGGGACAGGACACAGATACGCAGTATTTT	CASSPGQDTDTQYF
NA	TRBV4-1	NA	TRBJ2-5	TGCGCCAGCAGCCCTCCTGGAGGGCAAGAGACCCAGTACTTC	CASSPPGGQETQYF
NA	TRBV7-2	TRBD1	TRBJ1-3	TGTGCCAGCAGCGCCGGACTACAGGGGGCGGGAAACACCATATATTTT	CASSAGLQGAGNTIYF
NA	TRBV4-1	NA	TRBJ2-1	TGCGCCAGCAGCCAAGACGCTAGCTTCGTCGGGCAGTTCTTC	CASSQDASFVGQFF
once	TRBV28	NA	TRBJ1-2	TGTGCCAGCAGTTTGGGCAGCACCCGTGGCTACACCTTC	CASSLGSTRGYTF
NA	TRBV7-6	TRBD1	TRBJ1-4	TGTGCCAGCAGTTCCAGACAGGGGGAAAAAGGGTCTAATGAAAAACTGTTTTTT	CASSSRQGEKGSNEKLFF
NA	TRBV19	TRBD1	TRBJ1-2	TGTGCCAGTACAGGGGGACAAACCTATGGCTACACCTTC	CASTGGQTYGYTF
NA	TRBV7-3	NA	TRBJ1-1	TGTGCCAGCAGCTTGAGCGGGGGAAATACTGAAGCTTTCTTT	CASSLSGGNTEAFF
NA	TRBV19	TRBD2	TRBJ2-4	TGTGCCAGTAATTCGGGGGGGGGAAACATTCAGTACTTC	CASNSGGGNIQYF
NA	TRBV9	NA	TRBJ2-1	TGTGCCAGCAGCGTACGACTAGAAGTGAGCAACAATGAGCAGTTCTTC	CASSVRLEVSNNEQFF
NA	TRBV28	NA	TRBJ1-6	TGTGCCAGCGCCGACGGGACACTTATCTCCTATAATTCACCCCTCCACTTT	CASADGTLISYNSPLHF
once	TRBV28	NA	TRBJ1-5	TGTGCCAGCAGTTTATCCCCGCAGCCCCAGCATTTT	CASSLSPQPQHF
NA	TRBV2	TRBD2	TRBJ2-5	TGTGCCAGCAGTGCCGGACTAGCGGGAGAGGAAGAGACCCAGTACTTC	CASSAGLAGEEETQYF
NA	TRBV5-8	TRBD2	TRBJ2-3	TGTGCCAGCAGCTTGGACGTTAGCGGGAGCAGCACAGATACGCAGTATTTT	CASSLDVSGSSTDTQYF
NA	TRBV5-1	TRBD2	TRBJ2-1	TGCGCCAGCACGGAGCGGGAGGAAGGTGAGCAGTTCTTC	CASTEREEGEQFF
NA	TRBV28	TRBD1	TRBJ2-2	TGTGCCAGCGGAAACCGGGACAGCGATAAGACCGGGGAGCTGTTTTTT	CASGNRDSDKTGELFF
NA	TRBV11-2	TRBD1	TRBJ2-5	TGTGCCAGCAGCTTGACAGGGGTCGAGACCCAGTACTTC	CASSLTGVETQYF
NA	TRBV7-2	TRBD2	TRBJ2-7	TGTGCCAGCAGCCCCGGGGGGGCGGGAGGGCGGGACGAGCAGTACTTC	CASSPGGAGGRDEQYF
NA	TRBV7-9	TRBD1	TRBJ2-7	TGTGCCAGCAGCCCTCAGTACGGGACAGAAACCTACGAGCAGTACTTC	CASSPQYGTETYEQYF
few	TRBV7-3	TRBD1	TRBJ1-1	TGTGCCAGCAGCTTAGAGGGGGCTGCTTTCTTT	CASSLEGAAFF
NA	TRBV27	NA	TRBJ2-5	TGTGCCAGCAGTTTACAAGGGAGCGAACAAGAGACCCAGTACTTC	CASSLQGSEQETQYF
NA	TRBV11-2	NA	TRBJ2-1	TGTGCCAGCAGCCCGACCAGGACTGCCTCCTACAATGAGCAGTTCTTC	CASSPTRTASYNEQFF
NA	TRBV27	NA	TRBJ1-5	TGTGCCAGCAGTTTAATGGCAGGAGGGTCCAATCAGCCCCAGCATTTT	CASSLMAGGSNQPQHF
few	TRBV4-2	TRBD1	TRBJ1-1	TGTGCCAGCAGTCAAGACAGGGAACGTAGGCACACTGAAGCTTTCTTT	CASSQDRERRHTEAFF
NA	TRBV7-2	NA	TRBJ1-4	TGTGCCAGCAGCAGGAGAAATGAAAAACTGTTTTTT	CASSRRNEKLFF
once	TRBV11-2	NA	TRBJ1-3	TGTGCCAGCAGCTTAGGGGTGGGAGTCTCTGGAAACACCATATATTTT	CASSLGVGVSGNTIYF
NA	TRBV19	TRBD2	TRBJ2-1	TGTGCCAGTAGTACATTAGCGGGAGGACTGGATGAGCAGTTCTTC	CASSTLAGGLDEQFF
NA	TRBV27	TRBD2	TRBJ2-3	TGTGCCAGCAAGGCGGGACTAGTGGGAGATACGCAGTATTTT	CASKAGLVGDTQYF
NA	TRBV6-1	TRBD2	TRBJ2-5	TGTGCCAGCAGTGGGACTAGTGTGGAGACCCAGTACTTC	CASSGTSVETQYF
few	TRBV6-1	TRBD1	TRBJ1-6	TGTGCCAGCAGTCCGGGACAGGGGTCGCATTCACCCCTCCACTTT	CASSPGQGSHSPLHF
once	TRBV2	NA	TRBJ2-2	TGTGCCAGCAGTGGAGTCGGCGGGTCGAACACCGGGGAGCTGTTTTTT	CASSGVGGSNTGELFF
NA	TRBV4-3	TRBD2	TRBJ2-7	TGCGCCAGCAGCCTGTCCCGCGGGGGCTCCTACGAGCAGTACTTC	CASSLSRGGSYEQYF
once	TRBV9	NA	TRBJ2-1	TGTGCCAGCAGCGTAGTAGGTGGGCCGGACAATGAGCAGTTCTTC	CASSVVGGPDNEQFF
few	TRBV2	TRBD2	TRBJ2-2	TGTGCCAGCACCGGTCCGGGAGGACCGAGGACCGGGGAGCTGTTTTTT	CASTGPGGPRTGELFF
few	TRBV2	TRBD2	TRBJ2-7	TGTGCCAGCTCGTCTATAGCGGGAGGGCCCTCCTACGAGCAGTACTTC	CASSSIAGGPSYEQYF
once	TRBV7-6	NA	TRBJ2-6	TGTGCCAGCAGCTTAGCGGGTAGCACTGGGGCCAACGTCCTGACTTTC	CASSLAGSTGANVLTF
few	TRBV6-5	NA	TRBJ1-1	TGTGCCAGCAGTTATGGAGGGGAATCCACTGAAGCTTTCTTT	CASSYGGESTEAFF